Shown below are 28 T cell receptor beta chains from a single sample sequenced in a study of beta chain features in type 1 diabetes. Sequencing targeted expressed TCRB transcripts, as all isolated RNA had been reverse transcribed. Method: immunoSEQ multiplex PCR; TCRdb's copy keeps in-frame clones and lacks some. The table includes 130,000 to 150,000 clones, roughly 53% detected once. Specimen: Tregs from blood. These receptors all stem from a man aged 18-30 years in good health.

The chain couples TRBV23-1 to TRBJ2-1; D might be TRBD1 (5 bases). TRBV23-1 is treated as an ORF (open reading frame) with a function not yet certain. There are 17 residues in the CDR3. The V gene lost 0 bases and the J gene lost 0 bases, with 12 bases spanning the gap. The CDR3 protein is CASSQSTADISYNEQFF. In nucleotides, the CDR3 is TGCGCCAGCAGTCAATCGACAGCCGACATCTCCTACAATGAGCAGTTCTTC.

The sample holds one count of this clone. The V gene is TRBV19, the J gene TRBJ2-7; D gene uncertain. Germline V gives CDR1 LNHDA, CDR2 SQIVND (reference sequence). The V and J ends lost 4 bases and 3 bases respectively, with 13 bases between them. The CDR3 has 14 residues. CDR3 DNA: TGTGCCAGTAGTACTGCAGGCGCGATCTACGAGCAGTACTTC. Translating gives CASSTAGAIYEQYF.

The CDR3 sequence is CASSSQGVGDQPQHF. CDR3 bases: TGTGCCAGCAGTTCACAGGGGGTGGGGGATCAGCCCCAGCATTTT. The V call is TRBV28, the J call TRBJ1-5; 8 positions agree with TRBD1. Germline V lookup: CDR1 MDHEN, CDR2 SYDVKM. Trimming at V came to 4 bases and at J to 5 bases, leaving 7 bases not matched to a gene. This CDR3 region has 15 residues.

This chain joins TRBV7-8 and TRBJ1-2; D call uncertain. Germline V gene sequence: CDR1 SGHVS, CDR2 FQNEAQ. The CDR3 covers 14 residues. V was cut by 5 bases and J by 4 bases, with 14 bases left in between. CDR3 region: CASSITDIPYGYTF. Written as DNA, the CDR3 is TGTGCCAGCAGCATAACCGACATTCCCTATGGCTACACCTTC.

The V call is TRBV28, the J call TRBJ2-7; maybe TRBD2 (5 bases). Trimming took 3 bases from V and 2 from J, leaving 17 bases between them. The CDR3 is made up of 16 amino acids. Germline assignment: CDR1 MDHEN and CDR2 SYDVKM. In nucleotides, the CDR3 is TGTGCCAGCAGTTTCCGACTACAGCACATAACCTACGAGCAGTACTTC. Its protein product is CASSFRLQHITYEQYF.

The V gene is TRBV5-4, the J gene TRBJ2-5; TRBD1 matches 10 bases. With 2 bases clipped from V and 4 bases from J, the junction kept 8 bases outside the gene matches. The CDR3 is 16 amino acids. Germline V gene sequence: CDR1 SGHNT, CDR2 YYREEE (reference sequence). CDR3 DNA sequence: TGTGCCAGCAGCTTTAGACAGGGGGCGTTAGGAGAGACCCAGTACTTC. Translation: CASSFRQGALGETQYF.

J is TRBJ1-1 and V is TRBV6-5, with D uncertain. This CDR3 has 12 residues. Trimming cost V 6 bases and J 12 bases, with 17 bases left between them. The germline V gene encodes CDR1 MNHEY and CDR2 SVGAGI. CDR3 in DNA: TGTGCCAGCAGCCGACTGGGAGGGCTACCTTTCTTT. It translates to CASSRLGGLPFF.

The genes are TRBV28 and TRBJ2-1; 9 nucleotides agree with TRBD2. Looked up from germline, CDR1 is MDHEN and CDR2 is SYDVKM. This CDR3 region has 16 residues. V gave up 3 bases and J gave up 3 bases; unmatched junction bases: 6. The CDR3 coding sequence is TGTGCCAGCAGTTTGACTAGCGGAACGAACTACAATGAGCAGTTCTTC. Encoded protein: CASSLTSGTNYNEQFF.

Only a few counts were recorded for this clone. J is TRBJ1-2 and V is TRBV6-6; no clear D. The germline V and J ends were trimmed by 0 bases and 8 bases, with 7 bases remaining between them. Germline V gene lookup returns CDR1 MNHNY and CDR2 SVGAGI (reference sequence). The CDR3 sequence is 12 residues long. The DNA for the CDR3 is TGTGCCAGCAGTTACTCGACTGGAGGCTACACCTTC. Its translation: CASSYSTGGYTF.

This clone was recorded a few times. The chain employs TRBV4-2 and TRBJ2-7; 11 bases are a match to TRBD2. CDR3 length equals 16 residues. V dropped 4 bases and J dropped 4; count of bases not matched to a gene: 9. Germline lookup yields CDR1 LGHNA and CDR2 YNFKEQ. CDR3 DNA: TGTGCCAGCAGCCTACGGGCTAGCGGGGGGCATTACGAGCAGTACTTC. Translating gives CASSLRASGGHYEQYF.

In its sample, this clone was seen a few times. This chain joins TRBV10-3 and TRBJ2-5, with TRBD1 identical over 7 bases. With 10 bases clipped from V and 2 bases from J, the junction kept 7 bases outside the gene matches. CDR3 length: 13 residues. Per the germline V gene, CDR1 is ENHRY and CDR2 is SYGVKD. The CDR3 DNA sequence: TGTGCCACCAACATGGGACAGCAAGAGACCCAGTACTTC. Encoded protein: CATNMGQQETQYF.

V usage is TRBV7-8 and J usage is TRBJ1-2; D possibly corresponds to TRBD1 (6 bases). CDR3 size: 14 residues. Germline V lookup: CDR1 SGHVS, CDR2 FQNEAQ. Trimming removed 0 bases from V and 6 bases from J, with 11 bases in between. Here the CDR3 DNA reads TGTGCCAGCAGCTTAGCCTCGGGGGGGCATGGCTACACCTTC. As protein: CASSLASGGHGYTF.

The chain carries TRBV29-1 and TRBJ1-2; weak D call: TRBD1 (5 bases). The CDR3 spans 13 residues. V lost 7 bases and J 0 bases, leaving 12 bases between the germline ends. CDR1 is SQVTM, CDR2 ANQGSEA, per germline. CDR3 sequence: CSGAGDTNYGYTF. The CDR3 DNA follows: TGCAGCGGAGCGGGGGATACTAACTATGGCTACACCTTC. The variable domain in full, completed from reference TRBV29-1 and TRBJ1-2, reads SAVISQKPSRDICQRGTSLTIQCQVDSQVTMMFWYRQQPGQSLTLIATANQGSEATYESGFVIDKFPISRPNLTFSTLTVSNMSPEDSSIYLCSGAGDTNYGYTFGSGTRLTVV.

This chain uses TRBV4-1 with TRBJ1-5; D remains ambiguous. The V gene's germline CDR1 is MGHRA and CDR2 YSYEKL. V was cut by 1 base and J by 3 bases, with 4 bases left in between. The CDR3 is 13 amino acids. This chain's CDR3 is CASSQGVNQPQHF. The CDR3 nucleotides are TGCGCCAGCAGCCAAGGCGTCAATCAGCCCCAGCATTTT.

This clone showed up just a few times. The CDR3 protein is CASRWGPGPYNEQFF. CDR3 DNA sequence: TGCGCCAGCAGGTGGGGCCCGGGCCCCTACAATGAGCAGTTCTTC. The rearrangement uses TRBV4-1 and TRBJ2-1; possibly TRBD1 for D (5 bases). CDR3 length equals 15 residues. Germline values: CDR1 MGHRA, CDR2 YSYEKL. V was clipped by 6 bases and J by 2 bases, with 14 bases between them.

The chain has TRBV2 and TRBJ2-1; 10 bases are shared with TRBD2. The V gene's germline CDR1 is SNHLY and CDR2 FYNNEI. CDR3 length equals 15 residues. The trim removed 5 bases at V and 5 bases at J, leaving 6 bases unmatched. In nucleotides, the CDR3 is TGTGCCAGCAGTCCTGGACTAGCGGCGAACAATGAGCAGTTCTTC. This gives the protein CASSPGLAANNEQFF.

The chain combines TRBV28 with TRBJ2-2; the D is unclear. The V gene lost 5 bases and the J gene lost 5 bases, with 12 bases spanning the gap. The CDR3 runs 14 residues. The germline CDR1 and CDR2 sequences are MDHEN and SYDVKM. CDR3 region: CASSSPGATGELFF. The CDR3 DNA reads TGTGCCAGCAGTAGTCCAGGTGCAACCGGGGAGCTGTTTTTT.

This chain uses TRBV7-2 with TRBJ2-6; D gene ambiguous. CDR1 and CDR2 (germline): SGHTA, FQGNSA. This CDR3 spans 16 amino acids. Trimming took 3 bases from V and 2 from J, leaving 11 bases between them. CDR3 bases: TGTGCCAGCAGCTTCTTCGGCCGGGCTGGGGCCAACGTCCTGACTTTC. Translated, it gives CASSFFGRAGANVLTF.

This chain joins TRBV5-1 and TRBJ2-1, with 11 bases identical to TRBD2. Germline values: CDR1 SGHRS, CDR2 YFSETQ. The CDR3 length is 16 residues. The ends lost 1 base at V and 7 bases at J; junction bases unmatched: 7. The CDR3 bases are TGCGCCAGCAGCTTGAGGGGTAGCGGGAGGGCAAATGAGCAGTTCTTC. Protein: CASSLRGSGRANEQFF.

This chain uses TRBV10-3 with TRBJ2-6, with 7 bases identical to TRBD1. Germline CDR1 is ENHRY and CDR2 is SYGVKD. J was trimmed by 0 bases and V by 10 bases; bases with no gene match: 9. The CDR3 length is 16 residues. DNA for the CDR3: TGTGCCACGAGACAGGGTGTGGTCTCTGGGGCCAACGTCCTGACTTTC. Translation gives CATRQGVVSGANVLTF.

The chain couples TRBV4-3 to TRBJ2-1; 10 bases align to TRBD2. The junction had 2 bases not matched to a gene; V was cut back by 2 bases and J by 4 bases. CDR1 LGHNA and CDR2 YSLEER come from the germline V gene. CDR3 length: 15 amino acids. The CDR3 coding sequence is TGCGCCAGCAGCCAATCACTAGCGGGATACAATGAGCAGTTCTTC. As protein: CASSQSLAGYNEQFF.

The J gene is TRBJ2-2, the V gene TRBV19, with 8 bases identical to TRBD2. The CDR3 loop spans 16 amino acids. Per the germline V gene, CDR1 is LNHDA and CDR2 is SQIVND (reference sequence). V shed 1 base, J shed 3 bases, and the junction held 4 bases outside the gene matches. As DNA, the CDR3 is TGTGCCAGTAGTATAGCGGGGGGGCGATACACCGGGGAGCTGTTTTTT. Amino acid sequence: CASSIAGGRYTGELFF.

This clone turned up a few times. V gene TRBV5-1 combines with J gene TRBJ1-1; 9 nucleotides agree with TRBD1. Trimming at V came to 4 bases and at J to 10 bases, leaving 5 bases not matched to a gene. The CDR3 length is 12 residues. Germline lookup yields CDR1 SGHRS and CDR2 YFSETQ. This chain's CDR3 is CASSRTGASAFF. In DNA, the CDR3 is TGCGCCAGCAGCCGGACAGGGGCGTCAGCTTTCTTT.

Only a few counts were recorded for this clone. The chain has TRBV7-3 and TRBJ2-2; the D is unclear. There are 13 residues in the CDR3. Germline V gene lookup returns CDR1 SGHTA and CDR2 FQGTGA. V was trimmed by 2 bases and J by 6 bases, leaving 7 bases between them. CDR3 sequence (DNA): TGTGCCAGCAGCTTAGGCTTTGCCGGGGAGCTGTTTTTT. It yields the protein CASSLGFAGELFF.

The V call is TRBV10-3, the J call TRBJ2-1; 10 positions agree with TRBD1. This CDR3 has 15 residues. The ends lost 8 bases at V and 6 bases at J; junction bases unmatched: 10. CDR1 is ENHRY, CDR2 SYGVKD, per germline. The CDR3 region has the DNA TGTGCCATCGGCCGGGACAGGGGTATGTTCAATGAGCAGTTCTTC. Translated: CAIGRDRGMFNEQFF.

This chain links TRBV7-9 with TRBJ1-2, with 7 bases aligning to TRBD1. The germline V gene encodes CDR1 SEHNR and CDR2 FQNEAQ (reference sequence). The junction had 7 bases not matched to a gene; V was cut back by 4 bases and J by 8 bases. This CDR3 is 13 amino acids long. CDR3 residues: CASSSSDRDGYTF. CDR3 nucleotides: TGTGCCAGCAGCTCTTCCGACAGGGACGGCTACACCTTC.

This clone has just a few counts. The rearrangement uses TRBV4-2 and TRBJ2-3, with 7 bases that match TRBD2. This CDR3 spans 18 amino acids. Trimming cost V 0 bases and J 0 bases; bases outside gene matches: 9. Germline V gene data show CDR1 as LGHNA and CDR2 as YNFKEQ. CDR3 coding DNA: TGTGCCAGCAGCCAAGAATCGATTAGCGGGTATAGCACAGATACGCAGTATTTT. It is translated as CASSQESISGYSTDTQYF.

Only a few counts were recorded for this clone. The CDR3 region is CASSLGQVYNEQFF. CDR3 bases: TGCGCCAGCAGCTTGGGACAGGTCTACAATGAGCAGTTCTTC. The chain carries TRBV5-1 and TRBJ2-1, with D maybe TRBD1 (6 bases). There are 14 residues in the CDR3. V was clipped by 0 bases and J by 3 bases, with 7 bases between them. In germline, CDR1 is SGHRS, CDR2 YFSETQ. The full variable domain, rest sourced from reference TRBV5-1 and TRBJ2-1, is KAGVTQTPRYLIKTRGQQVTLSCSPISGHRSVSWYQQTPGQGLQFLFEYFSETQRNKGNFPGRFSGRQFSNSRSEMNVSTLELGDSALYLCASSLGQVYNEQFFGPGTRLTVL.